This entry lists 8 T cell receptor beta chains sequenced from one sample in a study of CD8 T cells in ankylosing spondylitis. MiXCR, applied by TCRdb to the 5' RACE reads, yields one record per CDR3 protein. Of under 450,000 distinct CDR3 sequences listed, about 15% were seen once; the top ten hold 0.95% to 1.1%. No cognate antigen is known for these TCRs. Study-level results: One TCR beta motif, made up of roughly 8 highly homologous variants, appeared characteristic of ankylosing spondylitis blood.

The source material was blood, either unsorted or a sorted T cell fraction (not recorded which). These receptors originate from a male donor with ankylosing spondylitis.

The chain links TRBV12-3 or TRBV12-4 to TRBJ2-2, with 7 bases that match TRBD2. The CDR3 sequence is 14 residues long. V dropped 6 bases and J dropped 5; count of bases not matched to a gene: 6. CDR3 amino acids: CASSRNGGTGELFF. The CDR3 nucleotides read TGTGCCAGCAGCCGAAACGGGGGGACCGGGGAGCTGTTTTTT.

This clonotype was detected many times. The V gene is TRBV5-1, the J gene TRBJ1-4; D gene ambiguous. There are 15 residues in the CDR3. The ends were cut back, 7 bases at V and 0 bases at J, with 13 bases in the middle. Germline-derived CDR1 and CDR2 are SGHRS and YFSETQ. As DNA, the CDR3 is TGCGCCAGCTCCTTCAACAGTGCAACTAATGAAAAACTGTTTTTT. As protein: CASSFNSATNEKLFF.

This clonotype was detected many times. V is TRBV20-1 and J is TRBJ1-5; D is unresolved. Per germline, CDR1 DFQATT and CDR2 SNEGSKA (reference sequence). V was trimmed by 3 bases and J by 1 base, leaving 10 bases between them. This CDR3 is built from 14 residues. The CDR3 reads CSASSYSSNQPQHF. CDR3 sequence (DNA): TGCAGTGCTAGTTCGTACAGCAGCAATCAGCCCCAGCATTTT.

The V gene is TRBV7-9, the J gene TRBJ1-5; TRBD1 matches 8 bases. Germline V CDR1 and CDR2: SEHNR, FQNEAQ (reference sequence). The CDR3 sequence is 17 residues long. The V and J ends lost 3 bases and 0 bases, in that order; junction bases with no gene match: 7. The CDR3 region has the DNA TGTGCCAGCAGCTTGGGGACAGGCTTCTCTAGCAATCAGCCCCAGCATTTT. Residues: CASSLGTGFSSNQPQHF.

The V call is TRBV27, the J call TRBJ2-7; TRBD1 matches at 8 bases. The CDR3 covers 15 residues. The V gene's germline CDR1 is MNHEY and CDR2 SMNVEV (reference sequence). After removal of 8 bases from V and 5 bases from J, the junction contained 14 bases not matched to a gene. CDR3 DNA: TGTGCCAGCCAAAGTGGTGGGACAGGCGACCACGAGCAGTACTTC. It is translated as CASQSGGTGDHEQYF.

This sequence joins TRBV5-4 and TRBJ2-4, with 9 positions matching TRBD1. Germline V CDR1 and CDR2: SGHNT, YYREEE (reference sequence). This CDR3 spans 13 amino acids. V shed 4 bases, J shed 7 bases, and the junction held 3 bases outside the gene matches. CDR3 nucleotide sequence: TGTGCCAGCAGCCCGGGGACAGGGAACATTCAGTACTTC. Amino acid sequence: CASSPGTGNIQYF.

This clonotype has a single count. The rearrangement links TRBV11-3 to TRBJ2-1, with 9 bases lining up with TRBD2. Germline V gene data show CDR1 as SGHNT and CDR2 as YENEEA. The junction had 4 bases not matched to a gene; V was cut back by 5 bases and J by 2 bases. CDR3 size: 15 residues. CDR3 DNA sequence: TGTGCCAGCAGCCAAATAGCGGGGGCCTACAATGAGCAGTTCTTC. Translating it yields CASSQIAGAYNEQFF.

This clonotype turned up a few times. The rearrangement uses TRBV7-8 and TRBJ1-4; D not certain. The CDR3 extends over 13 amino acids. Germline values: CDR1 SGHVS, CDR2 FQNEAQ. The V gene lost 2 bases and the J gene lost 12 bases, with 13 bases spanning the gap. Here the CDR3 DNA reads TGTGCCAGCAGCTTAAGGGAGCCCGAGGAACTGTTTTTT. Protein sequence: CASSLREPEELFF.